This is a list of T cell receptor beta chains from one sample in a study of T cells expressing NK-cell markers. Following a re-call of the 5' RACE reads, TCRdb has one entry per CDR3 protein and lacks DNA. In all, the sample yields some 150,000 distinct CDR3 sequences. Material for sequencing was blood T cells: a sorted CD56 or NKG2C T cell subset, CD4+ or CD8+ T cells, or bulk PBMC T cells (not recorded which). The receptors were sampled from a man aged 18 to 29 in good health. CDR3s include the opening cysteine and the closing phenylalanine or tryptophan. Fields, in order: J gene, V gene, CDR3 protein.

TRBJ2-2 | TRBV4-3 | CASSQDPAGASGELFF
TRBJ1-6 | TRBV6-1 | CASSKGTGENNSPLHF
TRBJ2-7 | TRBV21-1 | CASRPSYEQYF
TRBJ2-1 | TRBV2 | CASTWTSGSGDEQFF
TRBJ2-1 | TRBV6-1 | CASRGPGDSSGMTPNEQFF
TRBJ1-1 | TRBV5-1 | CASSLTPNLMNTEAFF
TRBJ2-2 | TRBV5-1 | CASSPNTGSNTGELFF
TRBJ2-3 | TRBV5-1 | CASSPGTSGKDTQYF
TRBJ2-1 | TRBV18 | CASSPDEDSYNEQFF
TRBJ2-5 | TRBV7-9 | CASRTVPQETQYF
TRBJ2-3 | TRBV3-1 | CASSQDISGPSTDTQYF
TRBJ2-1 | TRBV11-2 | CASTLTSRSSYNEQFF
TRBJ1-4 | TRBV12-3/TRBV12-4 | CASSLLPVGEKLFF
TRBJ2-3 | TRBV10-3 | CAISDPGTGVSADTQYF
TRBJ2-5 | TRBV25-1 | CASSDAPSHGRAQYF
TRBJ2-7 | TRBV14 | CASSKGQGIYEQYF
TRBJ1-1 | TRBV25-1 | CASSGGGGFAFF
TRBJ2-1 | TRBV5-5 | CASSLEGLAGVRNNEQFF
TRBJ2-1 | TRBV11-3 | CASSPFGGGGYNEQFF
TRBJ2-1 | TRBV6-5 | CASSYSVAAEQFF